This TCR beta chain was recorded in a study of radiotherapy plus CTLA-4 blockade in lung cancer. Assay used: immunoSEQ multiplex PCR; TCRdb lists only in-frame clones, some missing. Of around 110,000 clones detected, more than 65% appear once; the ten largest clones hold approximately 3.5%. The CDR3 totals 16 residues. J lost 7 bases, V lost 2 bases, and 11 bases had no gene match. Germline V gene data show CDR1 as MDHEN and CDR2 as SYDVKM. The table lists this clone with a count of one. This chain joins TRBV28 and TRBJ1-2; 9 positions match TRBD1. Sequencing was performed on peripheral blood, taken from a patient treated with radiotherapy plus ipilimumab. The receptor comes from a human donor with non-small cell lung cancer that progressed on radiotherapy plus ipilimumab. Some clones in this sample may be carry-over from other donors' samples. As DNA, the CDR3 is TGTGCCAGCAGTTTAGATCCGGGACAGGGTGGTTTTGGCTACACCTTC. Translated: CASSLDPGQGGFGYTF.